The present entry profiles one T cell receptor beta chain with its context. Antigen specificity is unknown. The sample comes from a study of T-cell reconstitution after alpha-beta-depleted transplantation in children. Whole-study findings and limits: T cells produced anew were the main source of T-cell counts and diversity one year after transplant. In some patients, recipient T cells and intrathymic progenitors surviving conditioning explained high day-60 diversity. Roughly two months post-transplant, alpha-beta T cells reportedly originated from several hundred graft clones that had expanded.

The J segment lost 8 bases and the V segment lost 5 bases, leaving 14 bases of the junction unmatched. The CDR3 extends over 16 amino acids. From germline, CDR1 is MGHDK and CDR2 SYGVNS. Unique molecular identifiers were incorporated into the prepared TCRbeta library. In TCRdb, the PCR reads were re-called with MiXCR into one record per CDR3 protein. The sample has some 600,000 distinct CDR3 sequences, under 15% seen once; the top ten hold about 2.2%. This specimen consisted of PBMCs, mostly from graft donor cells, obtained 360 days after TCRalphabeta/CD19-depleted stem cell transplant. The origin of this receptor is a male patient younger than 18 who had a stem cell transplant for acute myeloid leukemia, so the T cells may come from the graft donor. The gene calls are TRBV25-1 and TRBJ1-2; 10 nucleotides match TRBD1. CDR3 residues: CASSCPGTGAAAGYTF. CDR3 nucleotides: TGTGCCAGCAGTTGTCCCGGGACAGGGGCGGCGGCCGGCTACACCTTC.